This TCR beta chain was retrieved from a study of cytomegalovirus exposure and HLA in healthy donors (TCRdb year 2017). Regarding the research as a whole: According to an earlier analysis of 587 of the donors, 150 million to 200 million T cells yielded roughly 110 million unique TCR beta sequences and about 300 Gb of sequence data. An early release covering some 640 HLA-typed donors comprised about 300 gigabases of sequencing data and 85 million to 100 million unique TCR sequences. The genetic ancestry cluster associated with self-reported Caucasian donors included roughly four fifths of the 350 to 500 genotyped donors. The study aimed to test whether signatures of past pathogen exposure could be identified by cataloging public T cell receptors. Using immunosequencing, the study profiled T cell repertoires from about 610 subjects and related those repertoires to cytomegalovirus serostatus. Along with the approximately 700-subject first cohort, a separate validation cohort of 120 different subjects was used. The study combined high-throughput TCR immunosequencing, statistical association of individual TCRs with disease status, and machine learning to predict cytomegalovirus infection status. A later analysis re-analyzed previously published TCR beta repertoires from 500 to 700 donors and added high-resolution HLA genotyping to study TCR occurrence patterns. Rather than using new phenotypic data, the later analysis identified candidate immune exposures from TCR beta sequences and from how often those sequences occurred across donors. An earlier analysis of fewer than 750 of the donors used high-throughput TCR beta sequencing to judge whether each TCR beta V gene segment behaved as functional or pseudogenic. Donor age, sex, ethnicity and CMV serostatus were collected together with the repertoire data. A later genetic analysis took genome-wide SNP genotypes for 398 of the 666 donors and used that subset as a discovery cohort. Every repertoire in the discovery cohort had been generated on one and the same sequencing platform. Class I and class II HLA loci were covered by the typing at four-digit resolution. Typing coverage varied by locus: roughly 629-630 donors for A, B, C, DRB1 and DQB1; 522 for DQA1; 600 to 610 for DPA1; 400 to 480 for DPB1. Roughly 5 DR-DQ haplotypes were handled as single units for association and clustering, since linkage in the cohort was strong. On average, around 200,000 unique TCR beta nucleotide sequences were sequenced per donor among roughly 430 genotyped donors of the cohort, with 15% to 20% of those sequences being non-productive.

Broad study findings and their caveats: Most CMV-associated TCR beta chains appeared to be HLA-restricted in a later analysis, and the HLA associations seemed to be driven largely by CMV exposure. A further reported finding was that TCR beta sequences accurately predicted the HLA-A and HLA-B alleles for most subjects in the first cohort. A cluster of highly shared sequence variants was judged likely to represent a technical artifact of the sequencing pipeline. Specific HLA alleles were associated with over 15,000 TCR beta sequences at a false discovery rate of 0.05 in a later analysis. Broadly in line with IMGT annotations, most TCR beta V segments showed up in productive rearrangements about 90% or about 30% of the time in an earlier analysis of 450 to 750 of the donors. Most TCR sequences were observed very rarely across donors, whereas some public TCRs were present in many individuals. Presence/absence analyses assumed roughly uniform sequencing depth across donors, an assumption that may not hold. Immune exposure information for the cohort was limited to CMV serostatus. Compared with equally common non-associated chains, HLA-associated TCR beta chains in a later analysis were more clonally expanded and had lower generation probabilities. In this cohort, only TCR beta chains were sequenced, and detectable features were limited by the absence of alpha or paired-chain data. Strong co-occurrence of HLA alleles, especially DR and DQ, made assigning TCR associations to individual alleles difficult. Cytomegalovirus status was reported to be diagnosed by the classifier with high specificity and sensitivity in both the original and validation cohorts. It was suggested by the authors that the approach could potentially be generalized to other disease states and immunological phenotypes. A later analysis reported that several top co-occurrence clusters appeared linked to parvovirus B19, influenza, CMV and Epstein-Barr virus. In the study, around 150 TCR beta chains were listed as associated with cytomegalovirus. A later analysis found that TCR association rates varied across HLA loci, with DRB1 alleles showing the most associated TCRs and HLA-C alleles the fewest. Because counts were too low, under 20 rarely observed V segments, including chromosome 9 orphons, were left out of the earlier analysis of 587 of the donors. Some IMGT-functional V segments, including TRBV6-2 and TRBV6-3, could not be distinguished by the 87-base-pair reads and were therefore excluded. HLA typing was unavailable for some donors at each locus, so association tests used only the typed subset. In a later genetic analysis, a missense DCLRE1C variant was associated with V-gene and J-gene trimming of TCR beta chains, and the association was replicated in an independent cohort. According to a later genetic analysis, donors in an Asian-associated ancestry cluster had fewer N-insertions in productive TCRs than the roughly 700-donor mean. Three of the identified cytomegalovirus-associated TCR beta chains were confirmed in vitro to be specific for cytomegalovirus antigens. Linkage disequilibrium might explain the correlated functional status among segregating V segments, but an unknown experimental factor could not be ruled out.

V is reduced by 2 bases and J by 4 bases, leaving a spacing of 14 bases between them. There are 15 amino acids in the CDR3, from cysteine to phenylalanine inclusive. Solely the CDR3 DNA is kept, with 45 bases framed from the first base. From the germline V gene, CDR1 is MGHRA and CDR2 is YSYEKL. Comment on this clone: Its binding antigen is unknown. Base qualities are missing; no much larger clone stands one base away.

The cohort consisted of 650 to 700 healthy bone marrow donors. All cohort members were sampled while nominally healthy, although unrecorded immune exposures were likely present. The donor tested CMV seronegative and was one of the 352 seronegative cohort members. Each donor provided a peripheral blood sample, and peripheral blood mononuclear cells were used for TCR beta sequencing. Genomic DNA extraction from the blood cell samples was performed with the Qiagen DNeasy Blood Extraction Kit. The method was the immunoSEQ multiplex PCR assay. The multiplex PCR relied on a mix of 60 forward primers for TCR Vbeta segments and 13 reverse primers for TCR Jbeta segments. A multiplex PCR assay on genomic DNA amplified the CDR3 region of rearranged TCR beta genes. Amplified TCR beta libraries were sequenced as 87-base-pair reads on the Illumina HiSeq System. The authors processed their data as follows. In a later analysis, tens of millions of unique TCR beta chains were counted across the roughly 670 repertoires, and around 10 million of these chains were shared by at least two donors. A nearest-neighbor algorithm error-corrected the raw reads and collapsed the reads into unique sequences, merging closely related sequences to remove PCR and sequencing errors. V, D and J gene segments were assigned by aligning CDR3 sequences to IMGT reference sequences. For a sequence to be retained, a match of at least six nucleotides to both a V gene segment and a J gene segment was required. Rearrangements were called productive when the CDR3 lacked stop codons and stayed in frame with V and J; all others were non-productive. CDR3 was defined according to IMGT convention as the region running from the second conserved V-encoded cysteine to the conserved J-encoded phenylalanine. The earlier analysis of about 590 of the donors excluded sequences that lacked an unambiguous match to a single V gene segment. In an earlier analysis of 587 of the donors, V segments were called functional above 56.7% productive rearrangements and were called segregating when the between-donor standard deviation exceeded 5%. A statistical classification framework was built for diagnosing cytomegalovirus status from the catalog of TCR beta chain sequences. V and J gene assignment, in a later analysis, came from comparing TCR nucleotide sequences with IMGT/GENE-DB human TR gene sequences. A later analysis assigned CDR3 sequences and most-parsimonious VDJ recombination scenarios with the TCRdist pipeline. In a later analysis, each TCR beta chain was defined by its CDR3 amino acid sequence together with its V-gene family, and reads lacking a unique V-gene family were excluded. In a later analysis, 450 to 600 highly shared, low-generation-probability nucleotide sequences were removed to address suspected cross-contamination and a sequencing artifact. For each public chain, a later analysis derived a clonal expansion index from normalized ranks of inferred template counts within each repertoire. A later analysis computed generation probabilities with a VDJ recombination model fitted to out-of-frame rearrangements, and checked the results against IGoR. A later analysis scored TCR-TCR, TCR-HLA and TCR-CMV co-occurrence with hypergeometric tests, applying a repertoire-size bias correction to TCR pairs. To estimate false discovery rates, a later analysis permuted the HLA or CMV assignments 20 times. In a later analysis, co-occurring TCRs were grouped using DBSCAN, with TCRdist sequence similarity added in when clustering inside HLA-allele-positive subsets. Repertoires with fewer than 30,000 or more than 120,000 public chains were left out of co-occurrence clustering, as were about 5 repertoires with anomalous nucleotide sharing. TCRdb retrieved this table from immuneACCESS and kept in-frame rearrangements only. Not all clones are present; in checked studies, unresolved V genes account for under half, and no reason is known for the remainder. That table furnishes V, J and clone size, whereas the DNA furnished D and trimming. Present in this sample are 130,000 to 150,000 clones, over 75% of which were seen just once. The top ten constitute 2.5% to 3.5% of the sample.

The sequence is built from TRBV4-1 and TRBJ2-5; the best D guess is TRBD1, with 6 bases matching. The receptor was isolated from a woman aged 30 to 39 in good health and CMV-seronegative. The sequenced sample consisted of PBMCs. The sequenced DNA: TGCGCCAGCAGCCAAATTCGACAGGCCGGAGAGACCCAGTACTTC. It is translated as CASSQIRQAGETQYF.